Detailed here is one TCR beta chain. The V end was cut by 4 bases, the J end by 4 bases, with 13 bases between. The CDR3 is made up of 14 amino acids. Germline assignment: CDR1 MNHEY and CDR2 SVGAGI. Participant ages covered about 18 to 89 years across about two dozen US areas. The sample is drawn from a study of blood T cell repertoires in COVID-19. Study background: There were acute and convalescent COVID-19 samples, and they came from the United States, Italy and Spain. T cells, B-cell-depleted T cells, or PBMCs provided the cDNA or gDNA that served as material.

Per the original methods: Reference gene primers were amplified, and this amplification served to estimate nucleated cell counts. TCRdb keeps only in-frame clones here, not all; method: immunoSEQ multiplex PCR. V and J calls plus clone size are reproduced from that table; the DNA served to infer D and trimming. The sample carries approximately 200,000 clones, around 88% recorded once. The sequencing input was PBMCs or T cells enriched from blood (not recorded which). J is TRBJ2-5 and V is TRBV6-5, with TRBD1 as a possible D gene (8 bases). The sequence came from a woman aged 25 to 39 who had been exposed to COVID-19. The CDR3 DNA reads as TGTGCCAGCAGTTGGAACAGGGGGGGAGAGACCCAGTACTTC. Translating it yields CASSWNRGGETQYF.